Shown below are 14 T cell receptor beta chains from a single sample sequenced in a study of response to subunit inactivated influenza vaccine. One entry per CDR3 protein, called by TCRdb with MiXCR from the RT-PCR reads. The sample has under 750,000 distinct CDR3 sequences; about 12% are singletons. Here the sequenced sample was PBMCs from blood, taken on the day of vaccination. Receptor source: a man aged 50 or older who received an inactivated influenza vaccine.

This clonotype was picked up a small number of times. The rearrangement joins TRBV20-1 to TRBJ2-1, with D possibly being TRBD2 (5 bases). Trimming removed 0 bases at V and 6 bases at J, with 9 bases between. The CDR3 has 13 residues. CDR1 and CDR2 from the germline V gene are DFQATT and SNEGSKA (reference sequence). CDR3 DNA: TGCAGTGCTAGAGATCAGGCGGGCAATGAGCAGTTCTTC. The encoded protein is CSARDQAGNEQFF.

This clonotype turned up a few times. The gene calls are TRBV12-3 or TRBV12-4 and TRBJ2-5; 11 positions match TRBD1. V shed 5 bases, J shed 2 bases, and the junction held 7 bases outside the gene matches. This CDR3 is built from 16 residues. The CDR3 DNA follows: TGTGCCAGCAGTCCGGGACAGGGGGTGTTTCAAGAGACCCAGTACTTC. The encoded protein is CASSPGQGVFQETQYF.

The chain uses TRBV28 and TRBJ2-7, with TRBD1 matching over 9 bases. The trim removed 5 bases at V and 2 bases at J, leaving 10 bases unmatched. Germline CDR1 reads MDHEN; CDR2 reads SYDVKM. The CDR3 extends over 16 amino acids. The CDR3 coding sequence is TGTGCCAGCAGTCTACGCCGGGACAGGGTCACCTACGAGCAGTACTTC. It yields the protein CASSLRRDRVTYEQYF.

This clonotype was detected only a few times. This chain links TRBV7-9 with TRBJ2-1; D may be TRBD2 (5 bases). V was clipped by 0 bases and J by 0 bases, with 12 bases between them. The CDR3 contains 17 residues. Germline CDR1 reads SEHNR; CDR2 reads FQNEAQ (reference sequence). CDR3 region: CASSLAPLGSSYNEQFF. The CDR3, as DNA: TGTGCCAGCAGCTTAGCGCCACTTGGGAGCTCCTACAATGAGCAGTTCTTC.

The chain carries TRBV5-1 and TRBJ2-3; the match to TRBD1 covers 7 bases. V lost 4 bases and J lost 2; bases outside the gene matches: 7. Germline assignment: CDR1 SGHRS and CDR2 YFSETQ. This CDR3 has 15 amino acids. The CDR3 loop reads CASSAPGQPTDTQYF. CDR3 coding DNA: TGCGCCAGCAGCGCGCCGGGACAGCCCACAGATACGCAGTATTTT. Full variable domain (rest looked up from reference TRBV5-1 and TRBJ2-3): KAGVTQTPRYLIKTRGQQVTLSCSPISGHRSVSWYQQTPGQGLQFLFEYFSETQRNKGNFPGRFSGRQFSNSRSEMNVSTLELGDSALYLCASSAPGQPTDTQYFGPGTRLTVL.

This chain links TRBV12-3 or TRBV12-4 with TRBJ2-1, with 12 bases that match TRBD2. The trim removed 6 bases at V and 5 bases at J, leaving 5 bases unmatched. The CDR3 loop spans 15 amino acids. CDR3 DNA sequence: TGTGCCAGCAGCCGGAGACTAGCGGGGGACAATGAGCAGTTCTTC. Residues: CASSRRLAGDNEQFF.

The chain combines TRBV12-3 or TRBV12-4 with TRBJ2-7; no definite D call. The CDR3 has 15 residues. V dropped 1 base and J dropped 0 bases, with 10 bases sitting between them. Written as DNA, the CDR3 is TGTGCCAGCAGTTTAGTAGGCATTAGCTCCTACGAGCAGTACTTC. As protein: CASSLVGISSYEQYF.

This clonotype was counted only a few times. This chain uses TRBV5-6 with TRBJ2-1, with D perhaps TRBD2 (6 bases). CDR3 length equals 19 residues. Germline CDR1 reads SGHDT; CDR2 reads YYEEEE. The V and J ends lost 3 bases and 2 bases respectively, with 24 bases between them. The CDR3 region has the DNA TGTGCCAGCAGCTCGCTGATGGGAGGCCCCAAAGGGACCTACAATGAGCAGTTCTTC. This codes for CASSSLMGGPKGTYNEQFF.

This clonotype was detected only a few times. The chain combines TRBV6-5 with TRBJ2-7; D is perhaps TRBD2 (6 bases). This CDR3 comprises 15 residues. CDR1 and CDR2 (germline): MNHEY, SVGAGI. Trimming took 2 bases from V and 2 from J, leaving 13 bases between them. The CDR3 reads CASSYTTSVAYEQYF. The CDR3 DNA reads TGTGCCAGCAGTTACACGACTAGTGTGGCCTACGAGCAGTACTTC.

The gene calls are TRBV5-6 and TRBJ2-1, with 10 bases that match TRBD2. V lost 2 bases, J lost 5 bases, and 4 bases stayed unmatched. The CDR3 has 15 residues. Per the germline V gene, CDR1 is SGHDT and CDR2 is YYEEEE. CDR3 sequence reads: CASSLDGLADNEQFF. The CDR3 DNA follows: TGTGCCAGCAGCTTAGACGGACTAGCGGACAATGAGCAGTTCTTC.

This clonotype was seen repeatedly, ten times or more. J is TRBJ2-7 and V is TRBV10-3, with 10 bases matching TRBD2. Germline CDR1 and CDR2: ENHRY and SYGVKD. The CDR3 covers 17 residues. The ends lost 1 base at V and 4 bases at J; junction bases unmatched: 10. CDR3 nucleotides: TGTGCCATCAGTGAGTTAAAGCCGGGACTAGCGCTTTACGAGCAGTACTTC. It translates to CAISELKPGLALYEQYF.

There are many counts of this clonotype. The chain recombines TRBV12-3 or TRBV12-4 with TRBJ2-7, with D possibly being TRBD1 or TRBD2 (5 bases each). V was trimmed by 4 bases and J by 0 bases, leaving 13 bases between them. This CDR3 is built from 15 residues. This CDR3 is CASSWGPGVSYEQYF. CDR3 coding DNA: TGTGCCAGCAGTTGGGGCCCCGGGGTCTCCTACGAGCAGTACTTC.

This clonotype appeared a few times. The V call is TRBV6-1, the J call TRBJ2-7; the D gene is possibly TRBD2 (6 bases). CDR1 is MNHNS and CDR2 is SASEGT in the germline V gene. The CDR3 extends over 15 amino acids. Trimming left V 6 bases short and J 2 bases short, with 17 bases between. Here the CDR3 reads CASRSRGSLPYEQYF. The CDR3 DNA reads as TGTGCCAGCAGATCACGGGGGTCCCTCCCCTACGAGCAGTACTTC.

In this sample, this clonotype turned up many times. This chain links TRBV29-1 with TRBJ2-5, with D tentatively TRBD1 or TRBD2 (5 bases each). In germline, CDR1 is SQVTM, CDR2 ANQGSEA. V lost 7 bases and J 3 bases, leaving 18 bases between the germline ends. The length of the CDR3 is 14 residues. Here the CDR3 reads CSAGNRQQKETQYF. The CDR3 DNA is TGCAGCGCGGGGAATAGACAGCAAAAAGAGACCCAGTACTTC.